The 30 T cell receptor beta chains reported below all come from one sample, sequenced in a study of cytomegalovirus exposure and HLA in healthy donors. 13 Jbeta primers and 60 Vbeta primers were used for the PCR. TCRdb's table, derived via immunoSEQ multiplex PCR, lists solely in-frame clones and lacks some. This sample has fewer than 140,000 clones, with around 76% found just once. Input material: PBMCs. The receptors derive from a woman in her fifties or sixties in good health and CMV-seropositive.

The CDR3 region has the DNA TGTGCCAGCAGCCAAGATAGGGACAGGGTTGGAGACAATCAGCCCCAGCATTTT. Translated, it gives CASSQDRDRVGDNQPQHF. The chain joins TRBV4-2 to TRBJ1-5; TRBD1 aligns across 9 bases. Germline V gene sequence: CDR1 LGHNA, CDR2 YNFKEQ. V shed 0 bases, J shed 3 bases, and the junction held 9 bases outside the gene matches. The CDR3 totals 18 residues.

The V and J genes are TRBV19 and TRBJ2-3, with D tentatively TRBD1 (6 bases). This CDR3 has 17 amino acids. Germline CDR1 LNHDA, CDR2 SQIVND (reference sequence). Between the trimmed V and J ends, which lost 7 bases and 2 bases, there was a span of 22 bases. The CDR3 loop reads CASNQRGSRTLTDTQYF. The CDR3 DNA sequence: TGTGCCAGTAATCAGAGGGGGAGCCGAACCCTCACAGATACGCAGTATTTT.

This CDR3 is CASSLGQPSYNEQFF. The CDR3 nucleotides read TGCGCCAGCAGCTTGGGACAACCCTCATACAATGAGCAGTTCTTC. V gene TRBV5-1 combines with J gene TRBJ2-1; D is unclear. Germline values: CDR1 SGHRS, CDR2 YFSETQ. The CDR3 runs 15 residues. The V gene lost 0 bases and the J gene lost 4 bases, with 11 bases spanning the gap. Variable domain in full (rest from reference TRBV5-1 and TRBJ2-1): KAGVTQTPRYLIKTRGQQVTLSCSPISGHRSVSWYQQTPGQGLQFLFEYFSETQRNKGNFPGRFSGRQFSNSRSEMNVSTLELGDSALYLCASSLGQPSYNEQFFGPGTRLTVL.

The DNA of the CDR3 is TGTGCCAGCAGCCTTGTAGCGGGGGGGGGCGGGGAGCTGTTTTTT. Amino acids: CASSLVAGGGGELFF. The genes are TRBV6-6 and TRBJ2-2, with 11 bases aligning to TRBD2. The CDR3 covers 15 residues. V gave up 6 bases and J gave up 7 bases; unmatched junction bases: 7. The germline V gene encodes CDR1 MNHNY and CDR2 SVGAGI (reference sequence).

This clone appeared once. The rearrangement links TRBV12-5 to TRBJ2-1; D is perhaps TRBD2 (6 bases). V was cut by 6 bases and J by 7 bases, with 19 bases left in between. The CDR3 runs 15 residues. CDR1 LGHNT and CDR2 FRNRAP come from the germline V gene. As DNA, the CDR3 is TGTGCTAGTGGCCTCCGGACTACAACGCCTAATGAGCAGTTCTTC. It yields the protein CASGLRTTTPNEQFF.

The V gene is TRBV4-1, the J gene TRBJ1-4; TRBD1 agrees at 7 bases. CDR1 is MGHRA, CDR2 YSYEKL, per germline. The CDR3 extends over 18 amino acids. J gave up 3 bases and V 6 bases, and 16 bases lay outside the gene matches. DNA of the CDR3: TGCGCCAGCAGTGGGGTTCTAGGGACAGCTCGGGCTAATGAAAAACTGTTTTTT. Its translation: CASSGVLGTARANEKLFF.

The J gene is TRBJ1-5, the V gene TRBV5-4; D ambiguous. This CDR3 comprises 14 residues. The V end was cut by 0 bases, the J end by 3 bases, with 7 bases between. Germline CDR1 is SGHNT and CDR2 is YYREEE (reference sequence). The CDR3 bases are TGTGCCAGCAGCTTGGCAGGATTCAATCAGCCCCAGCATTTT. It codes for CASSLAGFNQPQHF.

The DNA for the CDR3 is TGTGCCAGCAGCGATTCACAGGGGGCGGAAGAGCAGTACTTC. Its translation is CASSDSQGAEEQYF. The V gene is TRBV13, the J gene TRBJ2-7; TRBD1 agrees at 9 bases. Germline V gene data show CDR1 as PRHDT and CDR2 as FYEKMQ (reference sequence). V was pared by 5 bases and J by 7 bases, with 9 bases of the junction left unmatched. This CDR3 is built from 14 residues.

This chain uses TRBV19 with TRBJ2-7; 7 nucleotides align to TRBD1. Germline values: CDR1 LNHDA, CDR2 SQIVND (reference sequence). The V segment lost 3 bases and the J segment 0 bases; nucleotides outside the gene matches: 8. The CDR3 extends over 16 amino acids. CDR3 sequence reads: CASSIGQGVPSYEQYF. CDR3 coding DNA: TGTGCCAGTAGTATCGGGCAGGGGGTGCCCTCCTACGAGCAGTACTTC.

Turning to this clone: The CDR3 carries no conserved terminal phenylalanine or tryptophan, so it likely arises from a read error. The V gene is TRBV2, the J gene TRBJ2-7; 10 nucleotides align to TRBD1. CDR1 is SNHLY, CDR2 FYNNEI, per germline. This CDR3 is 15 amino acids long. The V gene end was trimmed by 8 bases and the J gene end by 4 bases; junction bases not matched to a gene: 11. The CDR3 DNA sequence: TGTGCCAGCTTTCTCCCGGGACAGGGGTTATACGAGCAGTACCTC. Translated, it gives CASFLPGQGLYEQYL.

This chain connects TRBV18 to TRBJ1-4, with TRBD1 as a possible D gene (5 bases). CDR3 length: 16 residues. Looked up from germline, CDR1 is KGHSH and CDR2 is LQKENI. The V gene lost 1 base and the J gene lost 8 bases, with 17 bases spanning the gap. CDR3 region: CASSPRVGDYAEKLFF. CDR3 sequence (DNA): TGTGCCAGCTCACCACGGGTGGGGGACTACGCCGAAAAACTGTTTTTT.

This clone has only a few counts. The gene calls are TRBV10-3 and TRBJ2-6; a weak D match, TRBD2 (6 bases). The CDR3 runs 16 residues. Trimming cost V 8 bases and J 0 bases, with 14 bases left between them. Germline V CDR1 and CDR2: ENHRY, SYGVKD. The CDR3, as DNA: TGTGCCATCCGGGGACTTCCCTCCTCTGGGGCCAACGTCCTGACTTTC. Translating it yields CAIRGLPSSGANVLTF.

This clone was seen a single time. J is TRBJ2-1 and V is TRBV28; weak D call: TRBD2 (6 bases). The V gene lost 8 bases and the J gene lost 0 bases, with 17 bases spanning the gap. The CDR3 contains 16 residues. Germline-derived CDR1 and CDR2 are MDHEN and SYDVKM. This CDR3 reads CASGGSGPSSYNEQFF. The CDR3 nucleotides are TGTGCCAGCGGAGGGTCAGGGCCCAGCTCCTACAATGAGCAGTTCTTC.

The CDR3 DNA is TGTGCCAGCAGCCACCCGAGTAGCACAGATACGCAGTATTTT. This encodes CASSHPSSTDTQYF. This chain uses TRBV11-2 with TRBJ2-3, with D unclear. This CDR3 is 14 amino acids long. The V end lost 5 bases, the J end lost 0 bases, and 9 bases lay between the germline ends. The V gene's germline CDR1 is SGHAT and CDR2 FQNNGV.

The J gene is TRBJ1-2, the V gene TRBV14; 9 nucleotides align to TRBD1. The CDR3 has 15 residues. Trimming at V came to 3 bases and at J to 7 bases, leaving 9 bases not matched to a gene. The germline CDR1 and CDR2 sequences are SGHDN and FVKESK. The CDR3 here is CASSHPTGQGSGYTF. The CDR3 nucleotides are TGTGCCAGCAGCCACCCCACGGGACAGGGTAGTGGCTACACCTTC.

V usage is TRBV7-6 and J usage is TRBJ1-6; D is unresolved. CDR3 length equals 17 residues. The V gene lost 4 bases and the J gene lost 4 bases, with 17 bases spanning the gap. CDR1 SGHVS and CDR2 FNYEAQ come from the germline V gene. CDR3 residues: CASSSFQGRGYNSPLHF. CDR3 DNA: TGTGCCAGCAGCTCGTTTCAAGGACGGGGATATAATTCACCCCTCCACTTT.

J is TRBJ2-5 and V is TRBV27; 7 bases line up with TRBD1. The ends lost 5 bases at V and 2 bases at J; junction bases unmatched: 5. The CDR3 has 14 residues. Germline V gives CDR1 MNHEY, CDR2 SMNVEV (reference sequence). CDR3 region: CASSPWTGQETQYF. CDR3 DNA sequence: TGTGCCAGCAGTCCGTGGACAGGACAAGAGACCCAGTACTTC.

This clone appeared a few times. This rearrangement joins TRBV19 to TRBJ1-5; D unresolved. Germline V CDR1 and CDR2: LNHDA, SQIVND (reference sequence). CDR3 length: 12 residues. Trimming removed 3 bases at V and 5 bases at J, with 5 bases between. The CDR3 DNA reads as TGTGCCAGTAGTATTGTCTATCAGCCCCAGCATTTT. Its translation: CASSIVYQPQHF. Full variable domain (outside the CDR3, taken from reference TRBV19 and TRBJ1-5): DGGITQSPKYLFRKEGQNVTLSCEQNLNHDAMYWYRQDPGQGLRLIYYSQIVNDFQKGDIAEGYSVSREKKESFPLTVTSAQKNPTAFYLCASSIVYQPQHFGDGTRLSIL.

This clone appeared a single time. The chain combines TRBV6-1 with TRBJ2-7; 11 nucleotides match TRBD2. With 6 bases clipped from V and 2 bases from J, the junction kept 3 bases outside the gene matches. Germline loops: CDR1 MNHNS, CDR2 SASEGT. The CDR3 runs to 14 residues. Here the CDR3 reads CASSRSGGAYEQYF. CDR3 DNA sequence: TGTGCCAGCAGCCGTAGCGGGGGGGCCTACGAGCAGTACTTC.

This sequence joins TRBV10-3 and TRBJ2-2; 11 positions match TRBD1. The CDR3 length is 17 residues. The ends lost 4 bases at V and 0 bases at J; junction bases unmatched: 4. CDR1 and CDR2 (germline): ENHRY, SYGVKD. This CDR3 is CAISVDRGPANTGELFF. The DNA of the CDR3 is TGTGCCATCAGTGTGGACAGGGGGCCCGCGAACACCGGGGAGCTGTTTTTT.

V usage is TRBV11-3 and J usage is TRBJ2-5; D remains unclear. The V end lost 4 bases, the J end lost 6 bases, and 12 bases lay between the germline ends. Germline V CDR1 and CDR2: SGHNT, YENEEA. This CDR3 has 13 residues. This CDR3 is CASSWAPQKTQYF. CDR3 nucleotide sequence: TGTGCCAGCAGCTGGGCCCCGCAGAAGACCCAGTACTTC.

This clone was recorded at least ten times. This chain connects TRBV28 to TRBJ1-1; D remains ambiguous. The germline V gene encodes CDR1 MDHEN and CDR2 SYDVKM. The ends were cut back, 6 bases at V and 6 bases at J, with 14 bases in the middle. The CDR3 consists of 13 residues. CDR3 sequence (DNA): TGTGCCAGCAGCTCCGGACTTTTACCTGAAGCTTTCTTT. As protein: CASSSGLLPEAFF.

The chain is built from TRBV18 and TRBJ1-4; tentatively, D is TRBD1 (6 bases). The V gene's germline CDR1 is KGHSH and CDR2 LQKENI. V lost 6 bases to trimming and J lost 4 bases, with 15 bases between them. There are 15 residues in the CDR3. Here the CDR3 reads CASSRSGGGNEKLFF. The CDR3 DNA sequence: TGTGCCAGCTCTCGAAGTGGGGGCGGTAATGAAAAACTGTTTTTT. The entire variable domain, with the rest obtained from reference TRBV18 and TRBJ1-4, is as follows: NAGVMQNPRHLVRRRGQEARLRCSPMKGHSHVYWYRQLPEEGLKFMVYLQKENIIDESGMPKERFSAEFPKEGPSILRIQQVVRGDSAAYFCASSRSGGGNEKLFFGSGTQLSVL.

The sample holds one count of this clone. V and J are TRBV7-3 and TRBJ1-1; perhaps TRBD1 as D (5 bases). The CDR3 length is 15 residues. Germline CDR1 SGHTA, CDR2 FQGTGA. The V end was cut by 1 base, the J end by 1 base, with 10 bases between. The CDR3 region is CASSLRGGGNTEAFF. In DNA form, the CDR3 reads TGTGCCAGCAGCTTAAGGGGGGGAGGGAACACTGAAGCTTTCTTT.

This clone was counted a single time. The V call is TRBV28, the J call TRBJ2-4, with 9 bases identical to TRBD1. V lost 6 bases to trimming and J lost 0 bases; unmatched junction nucleotides: 9. CDR1 MDHEN and CDR2 SYDVKM come from the germline V gene. The CDR3 has 17 amino acids. The CDR3 DNA reads TGTGCCAGCAGCCCCTCGGGACAGGGATTAGCCAAAAACATTCAGTACTTC. It specifies CASSPSGQGLAKNIQYF.

The chain links TRBV6-5 to TRBJ1-2; 7 bases are a match to TRBD1. V lost 5 bases, J lost 5 bases, and 8 bases stayed unmatched. From germline, CDR1 is MNHEY and CDR2 SVGAGI. The CDR3 loop spans 14 amino acids. The CDR3, as DNA: TGTGCCAGCAGTCTTCCGGGACAGATATATGGCTACACCTTC. This sequence encodes CASSLPGQIYGYTF.

The J gene is TRBJ2-2, the V gene TRBV6-5; D not certain. With 7 bases removed from V and 5 bases from J, the gap between germline ends came to 8 bases. In germline, CDR1 is MNHEY, CDR2 SVGAGI. The CDR3 consists of 12 residues. Here the CDR3 reads CASISVTGELFF. The CDR3 DNA follows: TGTGCCAGCATCTCAGTAACCGGGGAGCTGTTTTTT.

CDR3 coding DNA: TGTGCCAGCAGCCGGACAGAGTATGGCTACACCTTC. This sequence encodes CASSRTEYGYTF. The rearrangement uses TRBV2 and TRBJ1-2, with a possible D match to TRBD1 (6 bases). V was pared by 6 bases and J by 5 bases, with 10 bases between. This CDR3 comprises 12 residues. Germline loops: CDR1 SNHLY, CDR2 FYNNEI.

This clone was observed a single time. The chain joins TRBV29-1 to TRBJ1-2; D might be TRBD1 (5 bases). Between the trimmed V and J ends, which lost 5 bases and 3 bases, there was a span of 10 bases. The CDR3 totals 12 residues. Germline CDR1 and CDR2: SQVTM and ANQGSEA. The CDR3 region is CSVRGTDYGYTF. The DNA for the CDR3 is TGCAGCGTTCGCGGGACCGACTATGGCTACACCTTC.

This clone was observed a few times. This rearrangement joins TRBV7-2 to TRBJ2-2; D is possibly TRBD1 (6 bases). Germline V gives CDR1 SGHTA, CDR2 FQGNSA. This CDR3 has 14 amino acids. Trimming cost V 6 bases and J 1 base, with 9 bases left between them. The CDR3 DNA follows: TGTGCCAGCAGGAAGACAGGGAACACCGGGGAGCTGTTTTTT. Its translation is CASRKTGNTGELFF.